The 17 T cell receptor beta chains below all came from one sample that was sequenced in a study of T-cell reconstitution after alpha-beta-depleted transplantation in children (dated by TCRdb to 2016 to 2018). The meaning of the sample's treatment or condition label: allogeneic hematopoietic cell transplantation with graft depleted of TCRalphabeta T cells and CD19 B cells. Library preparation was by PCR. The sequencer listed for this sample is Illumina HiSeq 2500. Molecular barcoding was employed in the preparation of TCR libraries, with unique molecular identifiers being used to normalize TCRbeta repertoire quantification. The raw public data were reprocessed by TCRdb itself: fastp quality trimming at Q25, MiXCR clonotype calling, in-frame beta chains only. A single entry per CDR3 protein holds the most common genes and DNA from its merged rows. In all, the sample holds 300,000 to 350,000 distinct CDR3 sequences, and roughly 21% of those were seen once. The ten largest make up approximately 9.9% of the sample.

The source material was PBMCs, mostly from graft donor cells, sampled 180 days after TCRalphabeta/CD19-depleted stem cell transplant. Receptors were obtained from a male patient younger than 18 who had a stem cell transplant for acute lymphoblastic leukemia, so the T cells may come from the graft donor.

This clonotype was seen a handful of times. Here the CDR3 reads CASSPFYNEQFF. The DNA of the CDR3 is TGCGCCAGCAGCCCTTTCTACAATGAGCAGTTCTTC. This rearrangement joins TRBV4-1 to TRBJ2-1; D remains ambiguous. The CDR3 consists of 12 residues. The ends were cut back, 4 bases at V and 3 bases at J, with 4 bases in the middle. The germline CDR1 and CDR2 sequences are MGHRA and YSYEKL.

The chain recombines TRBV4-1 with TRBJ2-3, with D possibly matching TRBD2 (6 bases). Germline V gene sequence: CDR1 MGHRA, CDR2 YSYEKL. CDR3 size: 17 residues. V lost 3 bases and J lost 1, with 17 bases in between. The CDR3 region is CASSQREVVAGTDTQYF. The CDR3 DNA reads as TGCGCCAGCAGCCAGCGGGAAGTGGTAGCGGGCACAGATACGCAGTATTTT.

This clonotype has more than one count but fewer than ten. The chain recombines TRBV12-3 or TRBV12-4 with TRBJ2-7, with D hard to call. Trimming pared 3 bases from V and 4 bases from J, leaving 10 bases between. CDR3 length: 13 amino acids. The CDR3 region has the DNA TGTGCCAGCAGTTTGACGGTCCTTTACGAGCAGTACTTC. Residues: CASSLTVLYEQYF.

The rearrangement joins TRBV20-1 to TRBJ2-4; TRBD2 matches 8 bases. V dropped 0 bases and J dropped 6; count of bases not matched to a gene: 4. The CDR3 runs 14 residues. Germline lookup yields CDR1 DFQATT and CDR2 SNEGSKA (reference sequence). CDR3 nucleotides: TGCAGTGCTAGAGATGTACGGGAGGGAAACATTCAGTACTTC. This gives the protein CSARDVREGNIQYF.

CDR3 region: CASSPVGEETQYF. The CDR3 coding sequence is TGTGCCAGCAGCCCCGTCGGGGAAGAGACCCAGTACTTC. The rearrangement links TRBV7-3 to TRBJ2-5, with D perhaps matching TRBD2 (5 bases). This CDR3 spans 13 amino acids. The V end lost 5 bases, the J end lost 3 bases, and 10 bases lay between the germline ends. CDR1 and CDR2 (germline): SGHTA, FQGTGA.

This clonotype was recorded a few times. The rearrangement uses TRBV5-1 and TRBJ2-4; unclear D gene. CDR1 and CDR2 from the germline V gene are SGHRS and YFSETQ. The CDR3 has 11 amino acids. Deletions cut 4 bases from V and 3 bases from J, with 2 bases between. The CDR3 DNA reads TGCGCCAGCAGCCTCAAAAACATTCAGTACTTC. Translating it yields CASSLKNIQYF.

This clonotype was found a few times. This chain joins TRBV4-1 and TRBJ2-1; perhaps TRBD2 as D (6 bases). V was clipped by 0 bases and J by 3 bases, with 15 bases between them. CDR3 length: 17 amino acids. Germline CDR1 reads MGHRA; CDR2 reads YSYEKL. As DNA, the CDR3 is TGCGCCAGCAGCCAAGATCGAACGGCGGGGAACTACAATGAGCAGTTCTTC. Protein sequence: CASSQDRTAGNYNEQFF.

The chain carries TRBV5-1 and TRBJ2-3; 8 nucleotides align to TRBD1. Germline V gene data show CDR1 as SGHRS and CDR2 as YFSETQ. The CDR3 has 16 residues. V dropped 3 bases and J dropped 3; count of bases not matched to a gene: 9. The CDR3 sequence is CASSSIRQGRTDTQYF. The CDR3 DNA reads TGCGCCAGCAGCTCCATTCGACAGGGGAGGACAGATACGCAGTATTTT.

In DNA, the CDR3 is TGTGCCAGCAGCCAAAGACCCTCACCTGTAGGCACTGAAGCTTTCTTT. It yields the protein CASSQRPSPVGTEAFF. The chain is built from TRBV7-8 and TRBJ1-1; D gene uncertain. Germline lookup yields CDR1 SGHVS and CDR2 FQNEAQ. Trimming took off 5 bases at V and 4 bases at J, with 20 bases between the two ends. The CDR3 is made up of 16 amino acids.

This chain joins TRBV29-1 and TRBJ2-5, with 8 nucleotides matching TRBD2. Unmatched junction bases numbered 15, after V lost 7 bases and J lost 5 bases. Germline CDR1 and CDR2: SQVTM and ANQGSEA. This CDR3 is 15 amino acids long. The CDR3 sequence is CSAPRSGSPGETQYF. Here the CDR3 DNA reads TGCAGCGCCCCCCGGAGCGGGAGCCCGGGGGAGACCCAGTACTTC. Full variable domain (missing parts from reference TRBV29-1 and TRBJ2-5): SAVISQKPSRDICQRGTSLTIQCQVDSQVTMMFWYRQQPGQSLTLIATANQGSEATYESGFVIDKFPISRPNLTFSTLTVSNMSPEDSSIYLCSAPRSGSPGETQYFGPGTRLLVL.

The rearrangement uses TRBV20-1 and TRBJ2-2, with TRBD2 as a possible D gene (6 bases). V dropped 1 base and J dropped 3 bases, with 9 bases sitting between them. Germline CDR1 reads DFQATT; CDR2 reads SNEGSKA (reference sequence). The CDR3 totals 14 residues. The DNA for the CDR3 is TGCAGTGCTAGAGCGGGAGCGCACACCGGGGAGCTGTTTTTT. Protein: CSARAGAHTGELFF.

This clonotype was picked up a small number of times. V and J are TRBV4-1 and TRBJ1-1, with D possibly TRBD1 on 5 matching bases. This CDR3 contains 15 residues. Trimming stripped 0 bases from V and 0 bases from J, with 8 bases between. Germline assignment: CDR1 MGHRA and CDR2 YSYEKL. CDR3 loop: CASSQEGLLNTEAFF. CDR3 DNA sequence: TGCGCCAGCAGCCAAGAGGGACTGCTGAACACTGAAGCTTTCTTT.

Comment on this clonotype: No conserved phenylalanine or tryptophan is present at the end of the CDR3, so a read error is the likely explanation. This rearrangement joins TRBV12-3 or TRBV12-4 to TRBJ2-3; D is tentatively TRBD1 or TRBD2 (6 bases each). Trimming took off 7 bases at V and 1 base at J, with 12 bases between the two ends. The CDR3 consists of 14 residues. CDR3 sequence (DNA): TGTGCCAGCATCCGGGGGCCGCGCACAGATACGCAGTATTTA. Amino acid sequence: CASIRGPRTDTQYL.

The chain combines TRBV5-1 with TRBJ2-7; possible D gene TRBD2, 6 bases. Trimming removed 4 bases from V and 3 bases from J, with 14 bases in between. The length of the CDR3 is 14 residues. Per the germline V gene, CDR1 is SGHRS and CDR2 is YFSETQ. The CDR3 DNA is TGCGCCAGCAGCCAACCACCAGCGGGCTACGAGCAGTACTTC. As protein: CASSQPPAGYEQYF.

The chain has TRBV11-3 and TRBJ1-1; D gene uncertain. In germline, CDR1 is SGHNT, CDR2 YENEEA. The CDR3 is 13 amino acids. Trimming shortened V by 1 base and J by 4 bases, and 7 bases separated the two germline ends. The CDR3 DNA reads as TGTGCCAGCAGCTTAGCTCTAGCCACTGAAGCTTTCTTT. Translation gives CASSLALATEAFF.

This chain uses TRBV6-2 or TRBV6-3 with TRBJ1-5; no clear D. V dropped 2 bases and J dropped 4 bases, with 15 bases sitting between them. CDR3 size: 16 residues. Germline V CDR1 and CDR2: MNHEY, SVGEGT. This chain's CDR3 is CASSYNPTAINQPQHF. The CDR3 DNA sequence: TGTGCCAGCAGTTACAACCCCACGGCTATAAATCAGCCCCAGCATTTT.

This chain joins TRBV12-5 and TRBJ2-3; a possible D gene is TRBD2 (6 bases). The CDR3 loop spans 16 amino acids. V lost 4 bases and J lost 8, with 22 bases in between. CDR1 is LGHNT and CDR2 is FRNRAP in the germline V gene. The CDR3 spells CASGSPSGLESSTQYF. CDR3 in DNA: TGTGCTAGTGGTTCACCCTCGGGACTTGAATCATCTACGCAGTATTTT.